Below are 24 T cell receptor beta chains sequenced from a single sample in a study of OX40 agonist ivuxolimab in advanced cancers. Some clones are missing from TCRdb's copy, which holds only in-frame ones; the method was immunoSEQ multiplex PCR. Of under 15,000 clones in the sample, around four fifths are singletons; the top ten hold around 32%. The sequences come from CD4+ or CD8+ T cells sorted from blood, collected in a trial of the OX40 agonist ivuxolimab. Receptor source: an adult with an advanced solid tumor such as melanoma, head and neck, liver or kidney cancer.

This rearrangement joins TRBV6-1 to TRBJ2-7; D is unclear. Trimming stripped 5 bases from V and 3 bases from J, with 5 bases between. Looked up from germline, CDR1 is MNHNS and CDR2 is SASEGT. The CDR3 runs to 11 residues. CDR3 in DNA: TGTGCCAGCAGTCCACTCTACGAGCAGTACTTC. It specifies CASSPLYEQYF.

The chain joins TRBV7-3 to TRBJ1-4; D not resolved. The CDR3 covers 12 residues. Germline loops: CDR1 SGHTA, CDR2 FQGTGA. The germline V and J ends were trimmed by 4 bases and 4 bases, with 4 bases remaining between them. The chain's CDR3 is CASSSFNEKLFF. CDR3 nucleotides: TGTGCCAGCAGCTCTTTTAATGAAAAACTGTTTTTT.

The V and J genes are TRBV30 and TRBJ2-7, with TRBD2 matching 7 bases. J lost 4 bases, V lost 5 bases, and 5 bases had no gene match. Germline V gene lookup returns CDR1 GTSNPN and CDR2 SVGIG (reference sequence). This CDR3 contains 12 residues. CDR3 sequence reads: CAWGEGSYEQYF. The CDR3 nucleotides are TGTGCCTGGGGGGAGGGTTCTTACGAGCAGTACTTC. The full variable domain, rest sourced from reference TRBV30 and TRBJ2-7, is SQTIHQWPATLVQPVGSPLSLECTVEGTSNPNLYWYRQAAGRGLQLLFYSVGIGQISSEVPQNLSASRPQDRQFILSSKKLLLSDSGFYLCAWGEGSYEQYFGPGTRLTVT.

V gene TRBV21-1 combines with J gene TRBJ2-5; the table's TRBD1 call for D was not verified on the DNA. TRBV21-1 is classified as a pseudogene. The CDR3 spans 15 residues. The CDR3 reads CASSKSGTGQETQYF. In DNA, the CDR3 is TGTGCCAGCAGCAAAAGCGGGACAGGGCAAGAGACCCAGTACTTC.

The rearrangement joins TRBV6-1 to TRBJ2-1; 8 bases agree with TRBD2. Trimming at V came to 1 base and at J to 4 bases, leaving 9 bases not matched to a gene. Germline V CDR1 and CDR2: MNHNS, SASEGT. The CDR3 loop spans 17 amino acids. The DNA of the CDR3 is TGTGCCAGCAGTGAAGGGTGGAGGACTAGCCCGTACAATGAGCAGTTCTTC. Translation: CASSEGWRTSPYNEQFF.

CDR3 DNA: TGTGCCAGCAGTCAGACAGGGCCACCTTATGGCTACACCTTC. Translating gives CASSQTGPPYGYTF. V is TRBV6-5 and J is TRBJ1-2; TRBD1 matches 7 bases. Losses at the gene ends were 5 bases for V and 5 bases for J; bases not matched to a gene: 8. Germline CDR1 is MNHEY and CDR2 is SVGAGI. This CDR3 has 14 residues.

The V call is TRBV28, the J call TRBJ2-7; TRBD2 matches at 15 bases. Trimming at V came to 6 bases and at J to 7 bases, leaving 4 bases not matched to a gene. CDR1 and CDR2 from the germline V gene are MDHEN and SYDVKM. CDR3 length equals 14 residues. CDR3 coding DNA: TGTGCCAGCAGGGGACTAGCGGGAGGTTATGAGCAGTACTTC. Residues: CASRGLAGGYEQYF.

The chain combines TRBV11-2 with TRBJ2-7; D possibly corresponds to TRBD1 (5 bases). The CDR3 has 11 residues. Germline V gene data show CDR1 as SGHAT and CDR2 as FQNNGV. Trimming removed 11 bases from V and 5 bases from J, with 13 bases in between. CDR3 in DNA: TGTGCCCGGAAAGTAGGGGACGAGCAGTACTTC. This sequence encodes CARKVGDEQYF.

This clone was counted a few times. This sequence joins TRBV2 and TRBJ2-5; tentatively, D is TRBD2 (6 bases). With 5 bases removed from V and 4 bases from J, the gap between germline ends came to 17 bases. CDR3 length equals 15 residues. Germline CDR1 SNHLY, CDR2 FYNNEI. CDR3 protein: CASSPLLGSGETQYF. CDR3 nucleotides: TGTGCCAGCAGTCCCTTGCTCGGGAGCGGAGAGACCCAGTACTTC.

Relative to its sample, this clone is medium-sized. As DNA, the CDR3 is TGTGCCTGGAAGCGCTCTGGAAACACCATATATTTT. It codes for CAWKRSGNTIYF. This rearrangement joins TRBV30 to TRBJ1-3; D ambiguous. The CDR3 loop spans 12 amino acids. V lost 4 bases, J lost 0 bases, and 4 bases lay in between. Looked up from germline, CDR1 is GTSNPN and CDR2 is SVGIG (reference sequence).

The genes are TRBV6-5 and TRBJ2-7; TRBD1 matches at 8 bases. V dropped 0 bases and J dropped 5; count of bases not matched to a gene: 6. The CDR3 spans 15 residues. Per the germline V gene, CDR1 is MNHEY and CDR2 is SVGAGI. CDR3 residues: CASSYSGQGANEQYF. The CDR3 coding sequence is TGTGCCAGCAGTTACTCCGGCCAGGGGGCCAACGAGCAGTACTTC.

This chain connects TRBV7-6 to TRBJ2-3; D remains ambiguous. Germline V gene lookup returns CDR1 SGHVS and CDR2 FNYEAQ. The V and J ends lost 4 bases and 5 bases respectively, with 10 bases between them. The CDR3 loop spans 13 amino acids. CDR3 sequence (DNA): TGTGCCAGCAGCTCCACGGAGCAAGATACGCAGTATTTT. It codes for CASSSTEQDTQYF.

In its sample, this clone was seen once. The chain carries TRBV30 and TRBJ2-7; 8 bases are a match to TRBD1. Germline CDR1 GTSNPN, CDR2 SVGIG (reference sequence). Losses at the gene ends were 0 bases for V and 6 bases for J; bases not matched to a gene: 10. The CDR3 is 15 amino acids. Here the CDR3 reads CAWSVSGGLFTEQYF. The CDR3 DNA sequence: TGTGCCTGGAGTGTGTCAGGGGGCCTTTTCACCGAGCAGTACTTC. The full variable domain, rest sourced from reference TRBV30 and TRBJ2-7, is SQTIHQWPATLVQPVGSPLSLECTVEGTSNPNLYWYRQAAGRGLQLLFYSVGIGQISSEVPQNLSASRPQDRQFILSSKKLLLSDSGFYLCAWSVSGGLFTEQYFGPGTRLTVT.

Regarding this clone: Since a far larger clone is one base different, this is likely a read error. Other DNA sequences in this sample translate to the same CDR3. The rearrangement uses TRBV4-1 and TRBJ1-2; a weak D match, TRBD1 (6 bases). There are 14 residues in the CDR3. Germline V lookup: CDR1 MGHRA, CDR2 YSYEKL. The ends were cut back, 0 bases at V and 6 bases at J, with 11 bases in the middle. The CDR3 DNA is TGCGCCAGCAGCCAAGAAGCAGGGGATGATGGCTACACCTTC. Its protein is CASSQEAGDDGYTF.

The CDR3 coding sequence is TGTGCCAGCAGCTCATCCCGACTAGCCAGCTCCTACAATGAGCAGTTCTTC. This translates into CASSSSRLASSYNEQFF. This chain joins TRBV7-9 and TRBJ2-1, with 7 bases matching TRBD2. The trim removed 4 bases at V and 0 bases at J, leaving 9 bases unmatched. This CDR3 comprises 17 residues. CDR1 and CDR2 from the germline V gene are SEHNR and FQNEAQ (reference sequence).

J is TRBJ1-1 and V is TRBV4-1; D may be TRBD1 (5 bases). V was clipped by 4 bases and J by 0 bases, with 15 bases between them. Germline V lookup: CDR1 MGHRA, CDR2 YSYEKL. The CDR3 spans 16 residues. This chain's CDR3 is CASSPSGGPMNTEAFF. The CDR3 coding sequence is TGCGCCAGCAGCCCTAGTGGGGGTCCGATGAACACTGAAGCTTTCTTT.

The chain uses TRBV6-6 and TRBJ2-3, with unresolved D. V gave up 5 bases and J gave up 4 bases, with 13 bases separating them. The germline V gene has CDR1 MNHNY and CDR2 SVGAGI (reference sequence). This CDR3 is 14 amino acids long. CDR3: CASSTKVGPDTQYF. The CDR3 nucleotides read TGTGCCAGCAGTACTAAGGTGGGCCCAGATACGCAGTATTTT.

CDR3 bases: TGTGCCAGCAGTGACCTTTTACAGGGAAAAGCCAAAAACATTCAGTACTTC. It encodes CASSDLLQGKAKNIQYF. The chain is built from TRBV27 and TRBJ2-4; D may be TRBD1 (6 bases). The germline CDR1 and CDR2 sequences are MNHEY and SMNVEV (reference sequence). Trimming pared 5 bases from V and 0 bases from J, leaving 17 bases between. CDR3 length: 17 amino acids.

This clone was detected only once. CDR3 region: CASSVALFGGANVLTF. DNA for the CDR3: TGTGCCAGCAGCGTAGCGCTCTTCGGGGGGGCCAACGTCCTGACTTTC. This sequence joins TRBV9 and TRBJ2-6, with D unresolved. Germline V CDR1 and CDR2: SGDLS, YYNGEE. CDR3 length: 16 residues. Between the trimmed V and J ends, which lost 0 bases and 4 bases, there was a span of 11 bases.

The chain couples TRBV4-3 to TRBJ2-7; 11 bases align to TRBD2. Trimming cost V 3 bases and J 2 bases; bases outside gene matches: 3. There are 15 residues in the CDR3. Germline CDR1 is LGHNA and CDR2 is YSLEER. CDR3 protein: CASSHVLAGAYEQYF. For the CDR3, the DNA is TGCGCCAGCAGCCACGTACTAGCGGGAGCCTACGAGCAGTACTTC.

V is TRBV13 and J is TRBJ2-3, with D perhaps matching TRBD2 (6 bases). This CDR3 spans 15 amino acids. Germline assignment: CDR1 PRHDT and CDR2 FYEKMQ (reference sequence). With 1 base removed from V and 1 base from J, the gap between germline ends came to 9 bases. The CDR3 bases are TGTGCCAGCAGCTTAGCGGGAGAGGGCACAGATACGCAGTATTTT. It yields the protein CASSLAGEGTDTQYF. The full variable domain, rest sourced from reference TRBV13 and TRBJ2-3, is AAGVIQSPRHLIKEKRETATLKCYPIPRHDTVYWYQQGPGQDPQFLISFYEKMQSDKGSIPDRFSAQQFSDYHSELNMSSLELGDSALYFCASSLAGEGTDTQYFGPGTRLTVL.

The V and J genes are TRBV25-1 and TRBJ2-5; D is perhaps TRBD1 (5 bases). Trimming shortened V by 0 bases and J by 4 bases, and 18 bases separated the two germline ends. This CDR3 has 17 residues. Germline CDR1 MGHDK, CDR2 SYGVNS. The CDR3 protein is CASSEYNPAGFAETQYF. In DNA, the CDR3 is TGTGCCAGCAGTGAATATAACCCGGCAGGGTTTGCAGAGACCCAGTACTTC.

In its sample, this clone is medium-sized. The chain links TRBV4-1 to TRBJ1-5; D is undetermined. The CDR3 contains 13 residues. CDR1 and CDR2 from the germline V gene are MGHRA and YSYEKL. V dropped 4 bases and J dropped 3 bases, with 7 bases sitting between them. The CDR3 loop reads CASSPDPNQPQHF. Written as DNA, the CDR3 is TGCGCCAGCAGCCCCGACCCCAATCAGCCCCAGCATTTT.

This rearrangement joins TRBV10-3 to TRBJ1-4, with 9 bases lining up with TRBD1. The CDR3 has 15 amino acids. The trim removed 2 bases at V and 12 bases at J, leaving 10 bases unmatched. Looked up from germline, CDR1 is ENHRY and CDR2 is SYGVKD. The CDR3 DNA sequence: TGTGCCATCAGTGAGGGGGACAGGGCTTATCAGGAACTGTTTTTT. Amino acids: CAISEGDRAYQELFF.